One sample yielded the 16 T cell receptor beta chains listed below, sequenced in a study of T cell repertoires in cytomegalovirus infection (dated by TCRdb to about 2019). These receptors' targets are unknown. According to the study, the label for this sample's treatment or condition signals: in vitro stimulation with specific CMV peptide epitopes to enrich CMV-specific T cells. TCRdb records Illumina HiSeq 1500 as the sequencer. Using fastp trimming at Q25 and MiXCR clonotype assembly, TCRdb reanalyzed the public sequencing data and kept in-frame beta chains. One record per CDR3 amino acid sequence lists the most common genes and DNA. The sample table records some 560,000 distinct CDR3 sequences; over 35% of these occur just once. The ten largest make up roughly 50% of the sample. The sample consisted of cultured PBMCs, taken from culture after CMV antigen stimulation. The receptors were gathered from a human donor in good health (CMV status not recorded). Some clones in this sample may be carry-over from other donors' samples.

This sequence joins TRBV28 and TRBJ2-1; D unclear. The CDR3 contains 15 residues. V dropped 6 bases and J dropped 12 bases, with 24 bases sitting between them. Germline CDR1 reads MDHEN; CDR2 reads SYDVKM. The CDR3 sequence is CASRGIPPPNEGQFF. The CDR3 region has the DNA TGTGCCAGCAGGGGGATACCGCCCCCCAATGAAGGGCAGTTCTTC.

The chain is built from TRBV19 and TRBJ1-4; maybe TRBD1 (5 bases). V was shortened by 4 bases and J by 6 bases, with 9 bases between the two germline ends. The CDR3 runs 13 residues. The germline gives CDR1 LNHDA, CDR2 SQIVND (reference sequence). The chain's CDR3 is CASSRDRDEKLFF. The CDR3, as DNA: TGTGCCAGTAGTAGGGACCGGGATGAAAAACTGTTTTTT.

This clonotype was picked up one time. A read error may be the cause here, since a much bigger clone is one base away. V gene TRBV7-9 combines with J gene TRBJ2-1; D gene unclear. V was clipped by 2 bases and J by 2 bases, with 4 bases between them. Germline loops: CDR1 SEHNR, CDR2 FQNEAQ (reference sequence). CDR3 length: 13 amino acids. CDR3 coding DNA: TGTGCCAGCAGCTTAATGACCTACAATGAGCAGTTCTTC. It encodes CASSLMTYNEQFF.

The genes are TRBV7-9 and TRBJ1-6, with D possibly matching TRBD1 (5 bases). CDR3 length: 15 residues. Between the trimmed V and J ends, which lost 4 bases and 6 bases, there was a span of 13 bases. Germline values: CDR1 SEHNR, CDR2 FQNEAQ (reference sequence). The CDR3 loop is CASSSRQYLNSPLHF. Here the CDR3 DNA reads TGTGCCAGCAGCTCCCGACAGTACCTTAATTCACCCCTCCACTTT. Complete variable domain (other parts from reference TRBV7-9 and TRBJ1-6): DTGVSQNPRHKITKRGQNVTFRCDPISEHNRLYWYRQTLGQGPEFLTYFQNEAQLEKSRLLSDRFSAERPKGSFSTLEIQRTEQGDSAMYLCASSSRQYLNSPLHFGNGTRLTVT.

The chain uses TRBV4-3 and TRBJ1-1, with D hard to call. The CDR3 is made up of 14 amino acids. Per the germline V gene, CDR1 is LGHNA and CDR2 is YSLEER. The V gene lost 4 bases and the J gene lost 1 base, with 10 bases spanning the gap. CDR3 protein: CASSRGRTNTEAFF. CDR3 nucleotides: TGCGCCAGCAGCCGAGGACGGACGAACACTGAAGCTTTCTTT.

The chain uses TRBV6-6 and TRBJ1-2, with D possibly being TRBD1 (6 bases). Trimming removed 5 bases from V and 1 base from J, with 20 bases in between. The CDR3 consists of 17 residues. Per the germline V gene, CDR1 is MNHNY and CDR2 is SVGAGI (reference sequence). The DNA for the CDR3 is TGTGCCAGCAGTCGGAATGGGGGCGCTCCGTTTAACTATGGCTACACCTTC. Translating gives CASSRNGGAPFNYGYTF.

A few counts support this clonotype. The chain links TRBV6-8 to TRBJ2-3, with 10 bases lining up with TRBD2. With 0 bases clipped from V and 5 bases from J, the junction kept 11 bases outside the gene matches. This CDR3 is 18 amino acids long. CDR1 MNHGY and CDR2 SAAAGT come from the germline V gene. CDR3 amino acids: CASSYSGLQRGGGDTQYF. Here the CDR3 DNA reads TGTGCCAGCAGTTACTCAGGCCTGCAGCGGGGGGGCGGAGATACGCAGTATTTT.

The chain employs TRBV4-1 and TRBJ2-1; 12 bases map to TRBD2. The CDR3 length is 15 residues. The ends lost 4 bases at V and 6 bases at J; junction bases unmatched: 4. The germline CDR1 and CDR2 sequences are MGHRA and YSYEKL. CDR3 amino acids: CASSPLLAGGNEQFF. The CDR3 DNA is TGCGCCAGCAGCCCACTACTAGCGGGAGGCAATGAGCAGTTCTTC.

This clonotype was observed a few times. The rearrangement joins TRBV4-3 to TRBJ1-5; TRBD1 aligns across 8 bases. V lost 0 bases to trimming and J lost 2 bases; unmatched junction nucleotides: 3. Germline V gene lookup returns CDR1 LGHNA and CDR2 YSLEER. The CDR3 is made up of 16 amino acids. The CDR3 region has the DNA TGCGCCAGCAGCCAAGAGATGGGACAGGGCAATCAGCCCCAGCATTTT. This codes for CASSQEMGQGNQPQHF.

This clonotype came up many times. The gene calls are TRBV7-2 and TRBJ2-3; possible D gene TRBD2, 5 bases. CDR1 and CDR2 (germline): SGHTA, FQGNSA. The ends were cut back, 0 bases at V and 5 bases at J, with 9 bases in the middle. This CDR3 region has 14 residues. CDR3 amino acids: CASSLAGAEDTQYF. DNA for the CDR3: TGTGCCAGCAGCTTAGCGGGAGCCGAAGATACGCAGTATTTT.

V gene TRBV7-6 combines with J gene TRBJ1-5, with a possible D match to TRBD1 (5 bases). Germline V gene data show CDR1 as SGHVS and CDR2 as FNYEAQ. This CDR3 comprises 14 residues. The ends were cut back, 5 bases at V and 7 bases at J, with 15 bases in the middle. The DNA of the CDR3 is TGTGCCAGCAGCGCCCGTGGGGGATACCAGCCCCAGCATTTT. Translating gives CASSARGGYQPQHF. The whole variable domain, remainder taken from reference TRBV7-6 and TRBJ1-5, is GAGVSQSPRYKVTKRGQDVALRCDPISGHVSLYWYRQALGQGPEFLTYFNYEAQQDKSGLPNDRFSAERPEGSISTLTIQRTEQRDSAMYRCASSARGGYQPQHFGDGTRLSIL.

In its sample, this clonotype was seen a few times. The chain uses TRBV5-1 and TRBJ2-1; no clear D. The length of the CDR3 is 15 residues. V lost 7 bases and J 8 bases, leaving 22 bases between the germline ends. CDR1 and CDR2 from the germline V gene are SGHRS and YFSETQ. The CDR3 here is CASGQGGPLGDEQFF. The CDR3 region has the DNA TGCGCCAGCGGCCAAGGTGGGCCTCTTGGCGATGAGCAGTTCTTC.

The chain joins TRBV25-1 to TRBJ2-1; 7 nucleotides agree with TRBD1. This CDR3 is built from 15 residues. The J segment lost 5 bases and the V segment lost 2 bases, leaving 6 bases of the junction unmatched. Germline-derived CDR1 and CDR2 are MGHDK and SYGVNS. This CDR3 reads CASSEPRTGDNEQFF. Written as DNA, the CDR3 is TGTGCCAGCAGTGAACCGAGGACAGGTGACAATGAGCAGTTCTTC.

The CDR3 DNA reads TGTGCCAGCAGCCTCCACGTGGACCACGAGCAGTACTTC. Amino acid sequence: CASSLHVDHEQYF. The chain joins TRBV12-3 or TRBV12-4 to TRBJ2-7, with unresolved D. CDR3 length equals 13 residues. Trimming took off 6 bases at V and 5 bases at J, with 14 bases between the two ends.

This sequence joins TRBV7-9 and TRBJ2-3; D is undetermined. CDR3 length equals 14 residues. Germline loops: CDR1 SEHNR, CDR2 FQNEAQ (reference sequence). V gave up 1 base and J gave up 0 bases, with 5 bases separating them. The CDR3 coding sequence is TGTGCCAGCAGCTTAGAAACTAGCACAGATACGCAGTATTTT. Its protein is CASSLETSTDTQYF.

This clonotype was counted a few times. CDR3 DNA sequence: TGTGCCAGCAGTTTATCAGCCTATGGCTACACCTTC. Residues: CASSLSAYGYTF. V and J are TRBV28 and TRBJ1-2; the D is unclear. The germline V gene has CDR1 MDHEN and CDR2 SYDVKM. The V end lost 1 base, the J end lost 4 bases, and 4 bases lay between the germline ends. This CDR3 is 12 amino acids long.